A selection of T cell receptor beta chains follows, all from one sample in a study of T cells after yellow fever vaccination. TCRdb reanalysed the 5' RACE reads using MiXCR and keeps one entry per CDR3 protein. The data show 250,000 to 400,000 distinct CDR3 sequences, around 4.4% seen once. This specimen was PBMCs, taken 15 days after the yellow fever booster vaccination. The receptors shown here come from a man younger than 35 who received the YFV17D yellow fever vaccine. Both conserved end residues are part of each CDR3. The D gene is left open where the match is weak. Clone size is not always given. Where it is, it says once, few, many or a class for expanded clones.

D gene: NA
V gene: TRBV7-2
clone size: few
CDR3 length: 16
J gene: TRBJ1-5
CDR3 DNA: TGTGCCAGCAGCCCCCAGGATAGGCCGAGGTATCAGCCCCAGCATTTT
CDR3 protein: CASSPQDRPRYQPQHF

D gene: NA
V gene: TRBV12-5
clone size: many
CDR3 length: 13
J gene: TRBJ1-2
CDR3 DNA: TGTGCTAGTGCTCTCGACCGACGTTATGGCTACACCTTC
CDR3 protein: CASALDRRYGYTF

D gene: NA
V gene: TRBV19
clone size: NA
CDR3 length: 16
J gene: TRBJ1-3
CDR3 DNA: TGTGCCAGTAGTATCGTTGGAGGGACCAACGGAGACACCATATATTTT
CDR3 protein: CASSIVGGTNGDTIYF

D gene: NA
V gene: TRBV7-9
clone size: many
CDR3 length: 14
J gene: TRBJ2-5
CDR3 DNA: TGTGCCAGCAGCTGGTCCTCAGGGGCGGAGACCCAGTACTTC
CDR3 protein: CASSWSSGAETQYF

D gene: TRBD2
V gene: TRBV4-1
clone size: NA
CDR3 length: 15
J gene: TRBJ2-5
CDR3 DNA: TGCGCCAGCAGCCCACTAGCGGGGGCCCAAGAGACCCAGTACTTC
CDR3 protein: CASSPLAGAQETQYF

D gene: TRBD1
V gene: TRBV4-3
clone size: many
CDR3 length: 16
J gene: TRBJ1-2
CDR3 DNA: TGCGCCAGCAGCCAAGTCGTCACAGGGGGGCCCTATGGCTACACCTTC
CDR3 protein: CASSQVVTGGPYGYTF

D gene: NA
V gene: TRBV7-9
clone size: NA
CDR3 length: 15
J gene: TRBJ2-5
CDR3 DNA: TGTGCCAGCAGCCCCCTCGGACAGCCCTGGGAGACCCAGTACTTC
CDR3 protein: CASSPLGQPWETQYF

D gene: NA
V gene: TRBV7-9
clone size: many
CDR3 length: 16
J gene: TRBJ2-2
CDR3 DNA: TGTGCCAGCAGCTTCGCACCCGGCGGGGTCACCGGGGAGCTGTTTTTT
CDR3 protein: CASSFAPGGVTGELFF

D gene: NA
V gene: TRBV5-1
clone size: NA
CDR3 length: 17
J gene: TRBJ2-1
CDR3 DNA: TGCGCCAGCAGCTTGGAGGAGGGGGGCCGCTCCTACAATGAGCAGTTCTTC
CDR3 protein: CASSLEEGGRSYNEQFF

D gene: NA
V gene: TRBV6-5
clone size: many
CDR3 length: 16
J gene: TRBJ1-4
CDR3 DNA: TGTGCCAGCAGTTACTCGAGAGAGGGCACTAATGAAAAACTGTTTTTT
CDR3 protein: CASSYSREGTNEKLFF

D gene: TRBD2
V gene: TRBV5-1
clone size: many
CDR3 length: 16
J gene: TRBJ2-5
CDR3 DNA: TGCGCCAGCAGCCCGGGACTAGCGGGGGGGCTGAAGACCCAGTACTTC
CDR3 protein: CASSPGLAGGLKTQYF

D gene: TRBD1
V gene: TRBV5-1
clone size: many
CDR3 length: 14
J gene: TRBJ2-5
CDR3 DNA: TGCGCCAGCAGCTTGGATACAGGGGAAGAGACCCAGTACTTC
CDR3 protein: CASSLDTGEETQYF

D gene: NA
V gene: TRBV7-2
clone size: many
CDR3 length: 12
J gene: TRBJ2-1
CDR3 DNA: TGTGCCAGCAGCATCCTGGAGGATGAGCAGTTCTTC
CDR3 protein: CASSILEDEQFF

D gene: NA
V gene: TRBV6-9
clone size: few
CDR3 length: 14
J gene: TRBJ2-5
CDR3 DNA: TGTGCCAGCGGACTAACAGGCCATCAAGAGACCCAGTACTTC
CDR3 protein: CASGLTGHQETQYF

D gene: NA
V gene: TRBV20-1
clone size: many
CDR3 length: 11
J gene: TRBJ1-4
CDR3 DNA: TGCAGTGGGGGGCTTAATGAAAAACTGTTTTTT
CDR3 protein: CSGGLNEKLFF

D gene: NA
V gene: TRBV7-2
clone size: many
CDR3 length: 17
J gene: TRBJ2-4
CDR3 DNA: TGTGCCAGCAGCTTAGTTGGGCTAAAGCTAGCCAAAAACATTCAGTACTTC
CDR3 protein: CASSLVGLKLAKNIQYF

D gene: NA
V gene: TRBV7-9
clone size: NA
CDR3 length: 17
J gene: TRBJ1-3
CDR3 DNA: TGTGCCAGCAGCTTAGTTGGACATCGGGGGACTGGAAACACCATATATTTT
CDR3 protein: CASSLVGHRGTGNTIYF

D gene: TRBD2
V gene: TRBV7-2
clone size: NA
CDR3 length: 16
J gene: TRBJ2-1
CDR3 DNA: TGTGCCAGCAGCCGACAGGGTAGCGGGGGGGGCAATGAGCAGTTCTTC
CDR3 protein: CASSRQGSGGGNEQFF

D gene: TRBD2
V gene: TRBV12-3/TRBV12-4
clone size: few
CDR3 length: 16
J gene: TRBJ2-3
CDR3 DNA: TGTGCCAGCAGTCTAGCCGGGGGGGGGCGCACAGATACGCAGTATTTT
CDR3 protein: CASSLAGGGRTDTQYF

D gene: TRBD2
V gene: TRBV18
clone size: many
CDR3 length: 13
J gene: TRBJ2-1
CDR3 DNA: TGTGCCAGCTCGCGGGGGGGCCTAAATGAGCAGTTCTTC
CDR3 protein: CASSRGGLNEQFF

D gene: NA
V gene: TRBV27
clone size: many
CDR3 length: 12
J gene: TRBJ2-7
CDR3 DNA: TGTGCCAGCTTCTCCGGGCCCTACGAGCAGTACTTC
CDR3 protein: CASFSGPYEQYF

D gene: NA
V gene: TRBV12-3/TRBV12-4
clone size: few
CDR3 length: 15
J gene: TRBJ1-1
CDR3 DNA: TGTGCCAGCAGTTTTTCAGGGAATAGGTACACTGAAGCTTTCTTT
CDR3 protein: CASSFSGNRYTEAFF

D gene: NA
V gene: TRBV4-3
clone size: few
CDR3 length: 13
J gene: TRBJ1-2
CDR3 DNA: TGCGCCAGCAGCCAACTGGCAGGGGATGGCTACACCTTC
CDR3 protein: CASSQLAGDGYTF

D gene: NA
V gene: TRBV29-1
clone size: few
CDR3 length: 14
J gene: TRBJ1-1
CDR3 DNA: TGCAGCGTTGAAAAGGCCCGGGGACACTTAGAAGCTTTCTTT
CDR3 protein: CSVEKARGHLEAFF

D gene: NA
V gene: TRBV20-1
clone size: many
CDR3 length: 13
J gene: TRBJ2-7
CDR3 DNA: TGCAGTGCAACCACGGGGAGCTCCTACGAGCAGTACTTC
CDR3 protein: CSATTGSSYEQYF

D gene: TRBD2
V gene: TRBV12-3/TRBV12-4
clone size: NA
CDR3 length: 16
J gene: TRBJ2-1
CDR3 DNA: TGTGCCAGCAGCCACCTTCGGGGCGGGGGGTGGTCTGAGCAGTTCTTC
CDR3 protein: CASSHLRGGGWSEQFF

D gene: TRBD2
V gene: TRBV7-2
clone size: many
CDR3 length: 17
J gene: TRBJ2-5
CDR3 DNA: TGTGCCAGCAGCTCGCCGCTAGCGGGGGGTCCTAAGAAGACCCAGTACTTC
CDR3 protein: CASSSPLAGGPKKTQYF

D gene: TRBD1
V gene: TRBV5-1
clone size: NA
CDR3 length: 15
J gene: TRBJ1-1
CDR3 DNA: TGCGCCAGCAGCTTGGTAGGGGGCCCGAACACTGAAGCTTTCTTT
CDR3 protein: CASSLVGGPNTEAFF

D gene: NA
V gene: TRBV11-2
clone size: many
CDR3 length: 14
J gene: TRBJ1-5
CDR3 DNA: TGTGCCAGCAGCTTTACAGGGTTCAATCAGCCCCAGCATTTT
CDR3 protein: CASSFTGFNQPQHF

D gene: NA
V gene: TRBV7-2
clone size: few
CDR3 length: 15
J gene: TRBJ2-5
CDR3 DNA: TGTGCCAGCAGCTTAAACTTCCGGGGGCCGGGGACCCAGTACTTC
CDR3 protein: CASSLNFRGPGTQYF

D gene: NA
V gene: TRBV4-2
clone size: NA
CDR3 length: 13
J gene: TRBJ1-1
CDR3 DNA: TGTGCCAGCAGCCAGGAAGGGCACACTGAAGCTTTCTTT
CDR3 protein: CASSQEGHTEAFF

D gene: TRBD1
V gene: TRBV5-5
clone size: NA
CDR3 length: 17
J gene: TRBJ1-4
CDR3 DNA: TGTGCCAGCAGCTTGCGGGGACAGGGAGTATTTGATGAAAAACTGTTTTTT
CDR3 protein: CASSLRGQGVFDEKLFF

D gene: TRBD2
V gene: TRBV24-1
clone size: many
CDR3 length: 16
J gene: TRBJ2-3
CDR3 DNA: TGTGCCACCAGTGATCGTAGCGGGGGGCCCAAAGATACGCAGTATTTT
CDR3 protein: CATSDRSGGPKDTQYF

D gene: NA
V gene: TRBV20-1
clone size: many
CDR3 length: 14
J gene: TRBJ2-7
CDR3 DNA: TGCAGTGCTAGAGATTCCCAGGGGCACTACGAGCAGTACTTC
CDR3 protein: CSARDSQGHYEQYF

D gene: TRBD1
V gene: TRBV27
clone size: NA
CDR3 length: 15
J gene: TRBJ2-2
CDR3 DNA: TGTGCCAGCAGTACCCGGACAGGCCTCACCGGGGAGCTGTTTTTT
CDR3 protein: CASSTRTGLTGELFF

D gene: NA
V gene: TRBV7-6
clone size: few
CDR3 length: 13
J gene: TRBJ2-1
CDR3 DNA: TGTGCCAGCAGCTTAGGGCCCCACAGGGAGCAGTTCTTC
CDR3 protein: CASSLGPHREQFF

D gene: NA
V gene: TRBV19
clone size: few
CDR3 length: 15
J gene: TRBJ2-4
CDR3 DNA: TGTGCCAGTACTTTCACGGGCGGGCTAGAAAACATTCAGTACTTC
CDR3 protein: CASTFTGGLENIQYF

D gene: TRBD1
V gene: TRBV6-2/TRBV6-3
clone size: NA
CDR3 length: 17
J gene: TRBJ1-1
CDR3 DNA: TGTGCCAGCAGAGGAACCCCGGGACAGGGAGCGAGGACTGAAGCTTTCTTT
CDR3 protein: CASRGTPGQGARTEAFF

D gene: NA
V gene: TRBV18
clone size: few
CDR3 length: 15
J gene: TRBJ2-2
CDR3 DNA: TGTGCCAGCTCACCAAGGACGCCGAACACCGGGGAGCTGTTTTTT
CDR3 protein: CASSPRTPNTGELFF

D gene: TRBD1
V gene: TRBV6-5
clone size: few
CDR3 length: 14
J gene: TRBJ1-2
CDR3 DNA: TGTGCCAGCAGTTTACAGGGGGGATACTATGGCTACACCTTC
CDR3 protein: CASSLQGGYYGYTF